This T cell receptor (beta chain) was obtained from a study of blood T cell repertoires in COVID-19 (dated by TCRdb to the early 2020s). In terms of the full investigation: Samples from collaborators originated in the United States, Italy and Spain and spanned both the acute and convalescent phases of COVID-19. The material from the prospective study consisted of cDNA or gDNA derived from T cells, B-cell-depleted T cells, or PBMCs. The samples were drawn from two sources: the first 160 participants of the ongoing ImmuneRACE study, and 1,254 subjects contributed by 6 global collaborators. A de-identified subject ID, COVID-19 status, age in years and sex were almost always included in the sample metadata. Deeply sampled blood TCRbeta repertoires from subjects exposed to, actively infected with, or recovered from COVID-19 were included in the dataset. The repertoires were released in a freely available public database intended as a resource for research on the immune response to SARS-CoV-2. Where available, HLA class I and class II types were obtained from metadata supplied by the sample provider rather than from assay-based typing. Beyond this particular receptor, the publication reports: Clinical and demographic metadata were provided uncurated, with the amount varying by source and participant.

Enrolling through a virtual design, the prospective study's participants ranged in age from roughly 18 to 95 years and lived across 24 United States geographic areas. Cohort assignment in the prospective study relied on participant-reported clinical history from a screening survey and a study questionnaire. Exposed participants were defined as having been in contact with someone with a PCR-confirmed or clinician-diagnosed COVID-19 case within 2 weeks of study entry. Each participant in the prospective study had whole blood, serum and a nasopharyngeal or oropharyngeal swab collected by mobile phlebotomists. Additional blood draws and questionnaires over an approximately 2-month period could optionally be provided by prospective study participants. Before DNA extraction, prospective study blood samples were shipped either frozen or at room temperature. This clone appeared a few times. Its specific antigen is unknown. Base qualities are not provided; no much larger clone lies one nucleotide away.

The V end gives up 1 base and the J end 9 bases, leaving 7 bases in the junction not matched to a gene. The CDR3 measures 15 amino acids from cysteine to phenylalanine. The kept DNA is CDR3 alone, 45 bases in frame from the first base. CDR1 and CDR2 are drawn from the germline V gene: MDHEN, SYDVKM. TCRbeta CDR3 regions were amplified from genomic DNA using the immunoSEQ Assay, a bias-controlled multiplex PCR. The paper's data handling went like this. Within the assay, amplification of reference gene primers was used to estimate how many nucleated cells each sample contained. To quantify the absolute abundance of each unique TCRbeta CDR3 rearrangement, sequence reads were collapsed and filtered. For each sample, productive Simpson clonality was calculated as the square root of Simpson's diversity index across productive rearrangements. TCRdb's version of the immuneACCESS table is confined to in-frame rearrangements and falls short of the full clone set. An unresolved V gene accounts for under half of the shortfall where checked; the remainder is of unknown origin. V, J and clone size were drawn from that table, and D and trimming were deduced from the DNA. The sample yields fewer than 250,000 clones; around four fifths were counted once. The ten largest account for approximately 5% of the sample.

The clonotype comes from a woman in her 50s who had been exposed to COVID-19. Sequencing used PBMCs or T cells enriched from blood (not recorded which). The V and J segments used are TRBV28 and TRBJ2-1; TRBD1 agrees with 9 junctional bases. The nucleotide sequence reads TGTGCCAGCAGTTTATCAGGGACAGGGTTAGGTGAGCAGTTCTTC. Its translation is CASSLSGTGLGEQFF. Reference TRBV28 and TRBJ2-1 proteins supply the regions before and after the CDR3; the full variable domain is: DVKVTQSSRYLVKRTGEKVFLECVQDMDHENMFWYRQDPGLGLRLIYFSYDVKMKEKGDIPEGYSVSREKKERFSLILESASTNQTSMYLCASSLSGTGLGEQFFGPGTRLTVL.